This T cell receptor (beta chain) was observed in a study of T cells after yellow fever vaccination. Study in general: When fractions had low cell numbers, they were prepared with SMART-Seq v4 Ultra Low Input. Study conclusions and caveats: Contaminants from the bulk population, in the form of abundant clonotypes, could be found in FACS-sorted repertoires. Booster samples showed a return of most primary-vaccination clones (roughly 95% CD4, about 88% CD8).

UMIs were added to TCR cDNA along with a universal primer site when it was made by 5'RACE template switching. In TCRdb, the 5' RACE reads were re-called with MiXCR into one record per CDR3 protein. The table includes approximately 600,000 distinct CDR3 sequences, around an eighth detected once. Of note for this clonotype: Its matching antigen is unknown.

The CDR3 is 13 amino acids. Germline CDR1 is KGHSH and CDR2 is LQKENI. Trimming cost V 2 bases and J 7 bases, with 11 bases left between them. This receptor was identified in a man aged 30 to 39 who received the YFV17D yellow fever vaccine. V usage is TRBV18 and J usage is TRBJ1-2; D gene unclear. The sample was PBMCs, taken on the day of the yellow fever booster vaccination. CDR3 sequence: CASSPDWMRGYTF. The CDR3 DNA follows: TGTGCCAGCTCACCAGACTGGATGCGTGGCTACACCTTC.